This TCR beta chain appears in the sequencing data of a study of blood T cell repertoires in COVID-19. Study overall: Sites in the United States, Italy and Spain provided acute and convalescent COVID-19 samples. PBMCs, B-cell-depleted T cells, or T cells provided the cDNA or gDNA that made up the material.

Authors' data handling: Quantification of nucleated cells was approximated via reference gene primer amplification. The assay was immunoSEQ multiplex PCR, and TCRdb's table has in-frame clones only and misses some. Clone size and the V and J calls come from that table; the DNA yielded D and trimming. The sample lists almost 200,000 clones; roughly 77% were seen once. Material: peripheral blood. The receptor was derived from a woman aged 40 to 50 with COVID-19, enrolled during active disease.

CDR3 sequence reads: CASSPKTGSDNEQFF. The CDR3 DNA reads TGTGCCAGCTCTCCAAAGACTGGGAGCGACAATGAGCAGTTCTTC. This chain joins TRBV18 and TRBJ2-1; possible D gene TRBD2, 5 bases. CDR1 and CDR2 (germline): KGHSH, LQKENI. V was trimmed by 6 bases and J by 5 bases, leaving 17 bases between them. This CDR3 has 15 amino acids.